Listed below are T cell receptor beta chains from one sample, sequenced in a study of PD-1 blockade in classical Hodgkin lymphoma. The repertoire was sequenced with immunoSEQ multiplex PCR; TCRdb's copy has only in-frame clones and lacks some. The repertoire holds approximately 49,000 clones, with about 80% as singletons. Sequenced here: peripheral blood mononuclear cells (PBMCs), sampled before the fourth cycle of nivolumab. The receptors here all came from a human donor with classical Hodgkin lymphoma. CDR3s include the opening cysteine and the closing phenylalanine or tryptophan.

CDR3 protein: CASSKRGLAGDNEQFF
J gene: TRBJ2-1
V gene: TRBV7-3

CDR3 protein: CASSFGTEGGNTIYF
J gene: TRBJ1-3
V gene: TRBV5-1

CDR3 protein: CAGQGTYEQYF
J gene: TRBJ2-7
V gene: TRBV30

CDR3 protein: CASSLLGTNEKLFF
J gene: TRBJ1-4
V gene: TRBV5-4

CDR3 protein: CASSVSNTGELFF
J gene: TRBJ2-2
V gene: TRBV9

CDR3 protein: CASSQREGANYGYTF
J gene: TRBJ1-2
V gene: TRBV4-3

CDR3 protein: CASSLRVSPARETQYF
J gene: TRBJ2-5
V gene: TRBV7-9

CDR3 protein: CATSRVRGNTEAFF
J gene: TRBJ1-1
V gene: TRBV15

CDR3 protein: CASSAILAVNQPQHF
J gene: TRBJ1-5
V gene: TRBV7-2

CDR3 protein: CASSIWSQTGIKGGYTF
J gene: TRBJ1-2
V gene: TRBV19

CDR3 protein: CASSIPQTGNEQYF
J gene: TRBJ2-7
V gene: TRBV5-1

CDR3 protein: CASSSPGTGQGYTF
J gene: TRBJ1-2
V gene: TRBV27

CDR3 protein: CASSLSRNTGELFF
J gene: TRBJ2-2
V gene: TRBV27

CDR3 protein: CASSSRGSGGQIEQFF
J gene: TRBJ2-1
V gene: TRBV4-2

CDR3 protein: CASSQGEALGGYTF
J gene: TRBJ1-2
V gene: TRBV4-3

CDR3 protein: CASSNWGRALGQFF
J gene: TRBJ2-1
V gene: TRBV19

CDR3 protein: CASSVRETGDIPGGYTF
J gene: TRBJ1-2
V gene: TRBV9

CDR3 protein: CALEGGQETQYF
J gene: TRBJ2-5
V gene: TRBV7-9

CDR3 protein: CASSLGSNYGYTF
J gene: TRBJ1-2
V gene: TRBV18

CDR3 protein: CASSFLSPYSGNTIYF
J gene: TRBJ1-3
V gene: TRBV28

CDR3 protein: CASSLTGGTEAFF
J gene: TRBJ1-1
V gene: TRBV27

CDR3 protein: CASSLLNDREGGYTF
J gene: TRBJ1-2
V gene: TRBV14

CDR3 protein: CASSLDYPGDTQYF
J gene: TRBJ2-3
V gene: TRBV19

CDR3 protein: CASSWQGRDTEAFF
J gene: TRBJ1-1
V gene: TRBV27

CDR3 protein: CASSFGQHSEKLFF
J gene: TRBJ1-4
V gene: TRBV7-9

CDR3 protein: CASSFVQSYGYTF
J gene: TRBJ1-2
V gene: TRBV5-6

CDR3 protein: CASSPGLAGLTGELFF
J gene: TRBJ2-2
V gene: TRBV5-8

CDR3 protein: CASAGSRDTGELFF
J gene: TRBJ2-2
V gene: TRBV6-4

CDR3 protein: CASSVDSSGTQYF
J gene: TRBJ2-5
V gene: TRBV9

CDR3 protein: CASSAIQGDTEAFF
J gene: TRBJ1-1
V gene: TRBV5-1

CDR3 protein: CASRALAGFTDTQYF
J gene: TRBJ2-3
V gene: TRBV6-1

CDR3 protein: CASSFQTGQAFTYEQYF
J gene: TRBJ2-7
V gene: TRBV11-3

CDR3 protein: CSVERGGGEKLFF
J gene: TRBJ1-4
V gene: TRBV29-1

CDR3 protein: CASSALPRGDTQYF
J gene: TRBJ2-3
V gene: TRBV14

CDR3 protein: CASSLRLAETQYF
J gene: TRBJ2-5
V gene: TRBV7-6

CDR3 protein: CASSLRNSNSPLHF
J gene: TRBJ1-6
V gene: TRBV7-2

CDR3 protein: CSVEPTSTDTQYF
J gene: TRBJ2-3
V gene: TRBV29-1

CDR3 protein: CASSPTGQGVREQYF
J gene: TRBJ2-7
V gene: TRBV28

CDR3 protein: CASSPTVRETQYF
J gene: TRBJ2-5
V gene: TRBV18

CDR3 protein: CAIRGLAGALGGEQFF
J gene: TRBJ2-1
V gene: TRBV10-3

CDR3 protein: CASSPGGPLSGQPQHF
J gene: TRBJ1-5
V gene: TRBV5-6

CDR3 protein: CASRRGHAGAGTGELFF
J gene: TRBJ2-2
V gene: TRBV27

CDR3 protein: CAISDPGGSTDTQYF
J gene: TRBJ2-3
V gene: TRBV10-3

CDR3 protein: CAIRLDRSHSGANVLTF
J gene: TRBJ2-6
V gene: TRBV10-3

CDR3 protein: CAWSFSVQGPQNNEQFF
J gene: TRBJ2-1
V gene: TRBV30

CDR3 protein: CASSLGDNQPQHF
J gene: TRBJ1-5
V gene: TRBV6-5

CDR3 protein: CASSGPGTTRGNEQFF
J gene: TRBJ2-1
V gene: TRBV2

CDR3 protein: CASSPDGINEQFF
J gene: TRBJ2-1
V gene: TRBV18

CDR3 protein: CASSVGQGPGYTF
J gene: TRBJ1-2
V gene: TRBV9

CDR3 protein: CASSLVRETEAFF
J gene: TRBJ1-1
V gene: TRBV11-2

CDR3 protein: CASSLSSSELDTQYF
J gene: TRBJ2-3
V gene: TRBV11-1

CDR3 protein: CASSPAGGGYEQYF
J gene: TRBJ2-7
V gene: TRBV18

CDR3 protein: CASSHSSQGAGYEQYF
J gene: TRBJ2-7
V gene: TRBV9